This is a list of T cell receptor beta chains from one sample in a study of control samples from healthy donors and cancer patients. TCRdb's copy holds only in-frame clones and misses some; the assay was immunoSEQ multiplex PCR. The table lists 40,000 to 55,000 clones, roughly 92% of them singletons. The sample consisted of PBMCs. The receptors were sampled from a woman aged 50 to 60 with head and neck cancer. Both conserved end residues are part of each CDR3. The D gene is left open where the match is weak. Clone size is shown for a subset of rows, as once, few, many or a class of expanded clone.

v_call	j_call	clone_size	d_call	cdr3_aa	cdr3_nt
TRBV5-1	TRBJ2-2	-	TRBD2	CASSSKTSGPTGELFF	TGCGCCAGCAGCTCGAAAACTAGCGGTCCCACCGGGGAGCTGTTTTTT
TRBV6-6	TRBJ2-5	-	TRBD2	CASSRRLAGGLETQYF	TGTGCCAGCAGTAGGAGACTAGCGGGGGGGCTCGAGACCCAGTACTTC
TRBV19	TRBJ2-6	-	-	CASSQVHGANVLTF	TGTGCCAGTAGTCAGGTCCATGGGGCCAACGTCCTGACTTTC
TRBV6-5	TRBJ1-1	-	-	CASRGKDWGTEAFF	TGTGCCAGCAGGGGAAAGGATTGGGGCACTGAAGCTTTCTTT
TRBV2	TRBJ2-3	-	TRBD2	CASSGASGGSETQYF	TGTGCCAGCAGTGGGGCTAGCGGGGGGTCAGAGACGCAGTATTTT
TRBV29-1	TRBJ1-4	-	TRBD1	CSVDLTGNSEKLFF	TGCAGCGTTGACCTGACAGGGAATAGTGAAAAACTGTTTTTT
TRBV7-2	TRBJ2-7	-	-	CASSPEADTYEQYF	TGTGCCAGCAGCCCTGAAGCGGACACCTACGAGCAGTACTTC
TRBV19	TRBJ2-7	medium-sized	TRBD1	CASSQTGTGEHEQYF	TGTGCCAGTAGCCAAACCGGGACAGGGGAACACGAGCAGTACTTC
TRBV28	TRBJ2-3	-	TRBD2	CASSLLAGFTDTQYF	TGTGCCAGCAGTTTACTAGCGGGGTTCACAGATACGCAGTATTTT
TRBV28	TRBJ1-4	-	TRBD1	CASSSGTAAWREKLFF	TGTGCCAGCAGCTCCGGGACAGCCGCCTGGAGGGAAAAACTGTTTTTT
TRBV2	TRBJ1-1	once	TRBD1	CASSEVRDRVYTEAFF	TGTGCCAGCAGTGAAGTTCGGGACAGGGTATATACTGAAGCTTTCTTT
TRBV5-1	TRBJ1-2	-	-	CASSSETGLSGYTF	TGCGCCAGCAGCTCGGAGACAGGCTTAAGCGGCTACACCTTC
TRBV7-2	TRBJ1-5	-	-	CASSLVAGTSSPQHF	TGTGCCAGCAGCTTAGTAGCAGGGACGTCCAGCCCCCAGCATTTT
TRBV4-1	TRBJ1-3	-	TRBD1	CASSQEQGRTGNTIYF	TGCGCCAGCAGCCAAGAACAGGGGCGGACTGGAAACACCATATATTTT
TRBV7-9	TRBJ2-1	once	-	CASMDGGTYNEQFF	TGTGCCAGCATGGACGGGGGTACCTACAATGAGCAGTTCTTC
TRBV11-2	TRBJ2-2	once	-	CASSFWSRAPGELFF	TGTGCCAGCAGCTTTTGGTCCAGGGCTCCCGGGGAGCTGTTTTTT
TRBV6-6	TRBJ2-1	-	-	CASSYRSGSNEQFF	TGTGCCAGCAGTTACCGTTCGGGGAGCAATGAGCAGTTCTTC
TRBV28	TRBJ1-2	-	-	CASGRGYGYTF	TGTGCCAGTGGAAGAGGCTATGGCTACACCTTC
TRBV5-6	TRBJ2-3	-	-	CASSLGLRLADTQYF	TGTGCCAGCAGCTTGGGACTTCGGCTAGCGGATACGCAGTATTTT
TRBV10-1	TRBJ2-1	once	-	CASSESRGASYNEQFF	TGCGCCAGCAGTGAGTCACGCGGAGCCTCCTACAATGAGCAGTTCTTC
TRBV5-1	TRBJ2-5	-	-	CASSLIPGHLQETQYF	TGCGCCAGCAGCTTAATACCGGGACACCTCCAAGAGACCCAGTACTTC
TRBV25-1	TRBJ1-5	-	-	CASSGQETNQPQHF	TGTGCCAGCAGTGGACAGGAGACTAATCAGCCCCAGCATTTT
TRBV5-1	TRBJ2-5	once	TRBD2	CASSRLGLAGESETQYF	TGCGCCAGCAGCCGATTGGGACTAGCGGGGGAGTCGGAGACCCAGTACTTC
TRBV3-1/TRBV3-2	TRBJ2-5	-	-	CASSQGHGAGETQYF	TGTGCCAGCAGCCAAGGTCACGGGGCGGGAGAGACCCAGTACTTC
TRBV5-1	TRBJ2-1	once	TRBD1	CASSLDHRGKDEQFF	TGCGCCAGCAGCTTGGATCACAGGGGGAAGGATGAGCAGTTCTTC
TRBV7-9	TRBJ1-2	-	-	CASSIFRGGYTF	TGTGCCAGCAGCATCTTCAGGGGTGGCTACACCTTC
TRBV24-1	TRBJ2-5	once	TRBD2	CATSVGGKETQYF	TGTGCCACCAGTGTGGGAGGGAAAGAGACCCAGTACTTC
TRBV29-1	TRBJ2-3	-	-	CSVIEKGWRDTQYF	TGCAGCGTCATCGAGAAGGGATGGAGAGATACGCAGTATTTT
TRBV18	TRBJ1-1	once	-	CASSPGGAYTEAFF	TGTGCCAGCTCCCCCGGGGGGGCCTACACTGAAGCTTTCTTT
TRBV11-2	TRBJ2-3	few	TRBD2	CASSPWTSGGDTQYF	TGTGCCAGCAGCCCTTGGACTAGCGGTGGAGATACGCAGTATTTT
TRBV30	TRBJ1-6	-	-	CAWSAKNNRVESPLHF	TGTGCCTGGAGTGCTAAAAACAACAGGGTGGAATCACCCCTCCACTTT
TRBV19	TRBJ2-3	-	-	CASSQLWALDTDTQYF	TGTGCCAGCTCCCAACTCTGGGCCTTAGACACAGATACGCAGTATTTT
TRBV19	TRBJ2-3	-	TRBD1	CASRGQGEDTQYF	TGTGCCAGTAGGGGACAGGGGGAAGATACGCAGTATTTT
TRBV6-5	TRBJ1-1	-	TRBD1	CASRLGQGSAEAFF	TGTGCCAGCAGATTGGGACAGGGATCGGCTGAAGCTTTCTTT
TRBV19	TRBJ2-6	once	-	CASKAWSGSSGANVLTF	TGTGCCAGTAAGGCTTGGTCTGGTTCCTCTGGGGCCAACGTCCTGACTTTC
TRBV19	TRBJ1-6	-	-	CASTIGNSPLHF	TGTGCCAGTACCATAGGGAATTCACCCCTCCACTTT
TRBV19	TRBJ2-7	-	-	CASSIVRITGTVYEQYF	TGTGCCAGTAGTATAGTTCGGATAACGGGGACCGTCTACGAGCAGTACTTC
TRBV4-1	TRBJ2-1	-	TRBD2	CASSQVGEGSYNEQFF	TGCGCCAGCAGCCAAGTCGGGGAGGGCTCCTACAATGAGCAGTTCTTC
TRBV30	TRBJ1-5	few	-	CAWTLGGNQPQHF	TGTGCCTGGACTTTAGGAGGGAATCAGCCCCAGCATTTT
TRBV6-2/TRBV6-3	TRBJ2-7	few	-	CASSDFYEQYF	TGTGCCAGCAGTGACTTCTACGAGCAGTACTTC
TRBV2	TRBJ1-2	-	TRBD1	CASSLTGNYGYTF	TGTGCCAGCAGTTTGACAGGGAACTATGGCTACACCTTC
TRBV6-1	TRBJ1-5	-	-	CASSEAGGSNQPQHF	TGTGCCAGCAGTGAAGCGGGGGGATCCAATCAGCCCCAGCATTTT
TRBV7-7	TRBJ2-3	once	-	CASSPRDSPTDTQYF	TGTGCCAGCAGCCCCCGGGACTCCCCCACAGATACGCAGTATTTT
TRBV7-9	TRBJ1-6	-	-	CASSSRHSPLHF	TGTGCCAGCAGCTCTAGGCATTCACCCCTCCACTTT
TRBV7-2	TRBJ1-4	-	TRBD1	CASSLGQGSEKLFF	TGTGCCAGCAGTCTGGGACAGGGAAGTGAAAAACTGTTTTTT
TRBV7-3	TRBJ2-7	once	-	CASSLIRGDEQYF	TGTGCCAGCAGCTTAATTCGGGGCGACGAGCAGTACTTC
TRBV3-1/TRBV3-2	TRBJ2-6	-	-	CASSPRPISGANVLTF	TGTGCCAGCAGCCCCCGACCGATCTCTGGGGCCAACGTCCTGACTTTC
TRBV9	TRBJ2-1	few	TRBD1	CASSGDRANINEQFF	TGTGCCAGCAGCGGGGACAGGGCCAATATCAATGAGCAGTTCTTC
TRBV9	TRBJ2-1	-	TRBD2	CASSASGGAFHEQFF	TGTGCCAGCAGCGCCAGCGGGGGGGCGTTCCATGAGCAGTTCTTC
TRBV19	TRBJ1-3	-	-	CASSIGLIGNTIYF	TGTGCCAGTAGTATTGGGCTGATTGGAAACACCATATATTTT
TRBV19	TRBJ1-1	-	-	CASLPGLGTEAFF	TGTGCCAGTCTCCCGGGGTTGGGAACTGAAGCTTTCTTT
TRBV25-1	TRBJ1-2	-	-	CASSDRVSYGYTF	TGTGCCAGCAGTGACAGGGTATCATATGGCTACACCTTC